This TCR beta chain is from a study of shared clonotypes between healthy human individuals (dated by TCRdb to the early 2020s). About the study as a whole: The cohort comprised a couple of women and a few men aged 18 to 49 years. The study deeply sequenced blood TCR repertoires of several healthy adults to estimate repertoire size and the extent of clonotype sharing between individuals. Leukapheresis yielded between about 0.9 and 9.5 billion PBMCs per donor. To increase sequencing depth and limit assay-specific biases, different laboratories used diverse techniques to prepare libraries and sequence TCR repertoires. Broader findings and caveats from the paper: Based on pairwise subsampling, the degree of clonotype sharing among donors was expected to be affected by sequencing depth. Only blood was sampled, and tissue TCR repertoires likely differ from those in blood. The small number of donors limited the genetic and exposure-history diversity represented.

Turning to this clone: It has no known antigen specificity. The record has no base qualities; no much larger clone is one base away.

Using the deep immunoSEQ assay, multiplex PCR amplified TCR CDR3 regions from genomic DNA. Extracted genomic DNA from each cell subset was distributed evenly across all wells of several immunoSEQ 96-well plates, and each plate was treated as a replicate. For unsorted PBMC, roughly 330 ng genomic DNA, equal to 30,000 or so T cell genomes, was loaded into each replicate PCR. Ten immunoSEQ deep assay plates were used to sequence the unsorted PBMC genomic DNA. Purified libraries were measured with a Qubit 3.0 fluorometer, size-checked on a Bioanalyzer 2100, and measured again with the KAPA Library Quantification kit. A separate single-read 150-cycle Illumina NextSeq 550 flow cell was used to sequence each immunoSEQ 96-well plate. The original pipeline was this. Because the immunoSEQ output held only junctional sequences and lacked quality scores, the filtering could not match the filtering applied to full-length reads. To assign V/J genes and CDR3, sequences were annotated against IMGT germline references using PyIR, a Python wrapper for IgBLAST v1.9. Reads were filtered out if the reads had weak V/J assignments (E-value above 1e-6), no CDR3, stop codons, out-of-frame junctions, or ambiguous translated residues. V3J clonotypes were defined as sequences sharing the same inferred V gene, J gene, and CDR3 amino acid sequence. The percentage overlap between two repertoires was calculated by dividing the number of shared unique clonotypes by the size of the smaller repertoire. Repertoire richness was assessed with RTK rarefaction, the Chao1 estimator, and Recon v2.1 estimates of unobserved clonotypes. This immuneACCESS table, as held by TCRdb, lists in-frame sequences with V and J called but not all clones. Of the missing ones, under half trace to an unresolved V gene in checked studies; the others have no known cause. From that table come the V and J calls and clone size; the DNA was used to work out D and trimming. The table for this sample lists approximately 510,000 clones; approximately 85% of them were counted only once. The ten top clones hold about an eighth of the sample.

The donors were healthy, HIV-negative adults with no recently reported acute infections or vaccinations. Every donor was a Caucasian adult residing in Nashville, Tennessee, USA. In the unsorted samples, approximately 82 million PBMCs were counted, and genomic DNA was extracted using the QIAamp DNA Blood Mini kit. Blood was obtained by leukapheresis, after which PBMCs were separated by Ficoll-Histopaque density gradient centrifugation and cryopreserved in liquid nitrogen vapor phase. Based on the germline V gene (reference sequence), the CDR1 and CDR2 sequences are DFQATT and SNEGSKA. V loses 1 base of germline sequence and J loses 7 bases, and the interval between the two ends is 5 bases. The cysteine opens and the phenylalanine closes a CDR3 of 11 amino acids. The only DNA kept is the CDR3, 33 bases in frame from the first base.

Sequencing was performed on PBMCs. This clonotype was obtained from a middle-aged woman in good health. Some clones in this sample may be carry-over from other donors' samples. The sequence links TRBV20-1 to TRBJ2-1, with no reliable assignment of the D segment. Read as DNA, the sequence is TGCAGTGCTAGAGGGGTTAATGAGCAGTTCTTC. Its protein is CSARGVNEQFF.